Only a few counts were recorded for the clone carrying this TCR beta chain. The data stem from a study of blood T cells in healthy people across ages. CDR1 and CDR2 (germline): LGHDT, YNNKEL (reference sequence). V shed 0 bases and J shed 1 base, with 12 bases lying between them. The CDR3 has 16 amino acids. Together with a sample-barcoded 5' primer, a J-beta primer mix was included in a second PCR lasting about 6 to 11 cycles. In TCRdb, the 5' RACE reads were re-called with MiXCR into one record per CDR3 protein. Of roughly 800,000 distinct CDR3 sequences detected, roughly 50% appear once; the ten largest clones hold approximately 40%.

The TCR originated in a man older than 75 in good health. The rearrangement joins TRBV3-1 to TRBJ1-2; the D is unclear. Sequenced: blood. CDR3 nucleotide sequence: TGTGCCAGCAGCCAAGATTATTCGAACAGTAACTATGGCTACACCTTC. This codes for CASSQDYSNSNYGYTF.